Each of the 7 T cell receptor beta chains below was sequenced from the same sample in a study of patients and donors after allogeneic stem cell transplantation. TCRdb re-called the RT-PCR reads through MiXCR, storing one row per CDR3 protein. Of about 160,000 distinct CDR3 sequences detected, 24% appear once; the ten largest clones hold approximately 26%. Sequencing used blood, either unsorted or a sorted T cell fraction (not recorded which). These receptors came from a human donor who was either an allogeneic HSCT recipient or a stem cell or donor lymphocyte infusion donor (not recorded which). It is not recorded whose cells these are; they may come from a transplant donor.

The sample holds many counts of this clonotype. V and J are TRBV10-3 and TRBJ1-4; D possibly corresponds to TRBD1 (5 bases). The length of the CDR3 is 16 residues. The V end lost 4 bases, the J end lost 0 bases, and 12 bases lay between the germline ends. Germline CDR1 and CDR2: ENHRY and SYGVKD. This CDR3 is CAISADREATNEKLFF. The CDR3 DNA sequence: TGTGCCATCAGTGCTGACAGAGAGGCAACTAATGAAAAACTGTTTTTT.

The sample holds many counts of this clonotype. This chain links TRBV29-1 with TRBJ1-3; TRBD1 is a possible D gene (5 bases). Germline assignment: CDR1 SQVTM and CDR2 ANQGSEA. CDR3 length equals 14 residues. V shed 4 bases and J shed 0 bases, with 10 bases lying between them. CDR3 sequence reads: CSVVGPHSGNTIYF. The CDR3 region has the DNA TGCAGCGTTGTGGGGCCCCACTCTGGAAACACCATATATTTT.

This clonotype was counted between two and nine times. The V gene is TRBV29-1, the J gene TRBJ2-1; 9 bases align to TRBD2. CDR3 length: 15 amino acids. The V gene end was trimmed by 3 bases and the J gene end by 8 bases; junction bases not matched to a gene: 11. CDR1 is SQVTM, CDR2 ANQGSEA, per germline. CDR3 nucleotides: TGCAGCGTTGAGGTCCGGATAGCGGGGGTGGATGAGCAGTTCTTC. Its protein product is CSVEVRIAGVDEQFF.

The chain combines TRBV4-1 with TRBJ2-1, with 8 bases matching TRBD2. After removal of 0 bases from V and 2 bases from J, the junction contained 6 bases not matched to a gene. Germline V gene lookup returns CDR1 MGHRA and CDR2 YSYEKL. The CDR3 is 17 residues long. The CDR3 loop reads CASSQDAGGGTYNEQFF. The CDR3 DNA follows: TGCGCCAGCAGCCAAGATGCAGGCGGGGGGACCTACAATGAGCAGTTCTTC.

The V and J genes are TRBV11-1 and TRBJ2-3, with D perhaps matching TRBD1 or TRBD2 (6 bases each). The germline V gene has CDR1 SGHAT and CDR2 FQDESV (reference sequence). The ends were cut back, 3 bases at V and 5 bases at J, with 15 bases in the middle. The CDR3 is 15 residues long. The CDR3 is CASSFPGGGQDTQYF. For the CDR3, the DNA is TGTGCCAGCAGCTTCCCCGGGGGCGGTCAAGATACGCAGTATTTT.

The rearrangement links TRBV10-3 to TRBJ1-1, with 9 nucleotides matching TRBD1. CDR1 is ENHRY and CDR2 is SYGVKD in the germline V gene. The CDR3 is 13 amino acids. Unmatched junction bases numbered 6, after V lost 9 bases and J lost 4 bases. CDR3 in amino acids: CAITGGAGTEAFF. Written as DNA, the CDR3 is TGTGCCATTACAGGGGGCGCCGGCACTGAAGCTTTCTTT.

The rearrangement joins TRBV18 to TRBJ2-6; D call uncertain. The V gene's germline CDR1 is KGHSH and CDR2 LQKENI. V was cut by 2 bases and J by 0 bases, with 20 bases left in between. The CDR3 sequence is 20 residues long. CDR3 in DNA: TGTGCCAGCTCACCATCAGGTTTGAAGGGTTGGCCCTCTGGGGCCAACGTCCTGACTTTC. Encoded protein: CASSPSGLKGWPSGANVLTF.